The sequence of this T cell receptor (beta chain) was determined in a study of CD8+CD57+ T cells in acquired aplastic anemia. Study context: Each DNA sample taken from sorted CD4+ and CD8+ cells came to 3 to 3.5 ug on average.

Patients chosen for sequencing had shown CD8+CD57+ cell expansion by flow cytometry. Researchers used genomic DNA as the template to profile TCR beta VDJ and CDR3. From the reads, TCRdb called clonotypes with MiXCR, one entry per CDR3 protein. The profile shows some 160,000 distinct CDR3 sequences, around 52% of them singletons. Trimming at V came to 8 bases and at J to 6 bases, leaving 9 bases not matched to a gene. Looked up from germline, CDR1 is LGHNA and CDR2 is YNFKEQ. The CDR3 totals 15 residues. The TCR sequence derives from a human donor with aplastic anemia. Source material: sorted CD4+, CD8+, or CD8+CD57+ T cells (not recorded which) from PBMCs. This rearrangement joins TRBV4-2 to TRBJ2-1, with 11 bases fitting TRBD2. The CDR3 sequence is CASDKVAGGVNEQFF. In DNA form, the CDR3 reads TGTGCCAGCGATAAGGTAGCGGGGGGGGTCAATGAGCAGTTCTTC.